The T cell receptor (beta chain) described here comes from a study of T cell clones after liver transplantation. At the level of the study: TCRbeta sequencing after a pre-transplant mixed lymphocyte reaction identified graft-donor-reactive clones, later tracked in post-transplant blood. Blood was drawn pre-transplant, before withdrawal, and after full or failed withdrawal. Standard immunosuppression, with no induction, continued until 12-24 months after transplant.

Turning to this clone: The antigen is unknown.

The data were produced by immunoSEQ multiplex PCR, yet TCRdb's version contains in-frame clones alone and is incomplete. The sample records approximately 6,400 clones, approximately 80% being singletons. The study's findings and limits: Graft donor-reactive T cells possibly entered the graft instead of undergoing deletion.

The CDR3 has 14 amino acids. The germline CDR1 and CDR2 sequences are MNHEY and SMNVEV (reference sequence). The V gene end was trimmed by 3 bases and the J gene end by 3 bases; junction bases not matched to a gene: 4. Sequenced here: CD8+ T cells from blood, sampled just over 45 months after liver transplant. The chain is built from TRBV27 and TRBJ2-7, with 8 positions matching TRBD1. This receptor was obtained from a human patient who received a liver transplant. Some T cells may originate from the graft donor. As DNA, the CDR3 is TGTGCCAGCAGTTTCCTGACAGGGGTCTACGAGCAGTACTTC. Translation gives CASSFLTGVYEQYF.